The 12 T cell receptor beta chains presented below share a single source sample, sequenced in a study of T cells in Graves' hyperthyroidism and ophthalmopathy. The source material, RNA transcripts, was used to amplify TCR beta CDR3 regions. First-round RT-PCR of the TCR CDR3 relied on the HTBI primer set. TCRdb called the multiplex PCR reads again in MiXCR, with one record for every CDR3 protein. The table has 600,000 to 700,000 distinct CDR3 sequences, just under 45% seen once. The sample taken for sequencing was peripheral blood or thyroid tissue (not recorded which). These TCRs come from an adult man with Graves' disease, either hyperthyroidism or ophthalmopathy (not recorded which).

This clonotype was counted at least ten times. The chain has TRBV19 and TRBJ1-6; D gene unclear. V lost 2 bases to trimming and J lost 10 bases, with 12 bases between them. The CDR3 consists of 14 residues. Germline V lookup: CDR1 LNHDA, CDR2 SQIVND (reference sequence). The CDR3 coding sequence is TGTGCCAGTAGTATAACGGAGGATACCTCACCCCTCCACTTT. It is translated as CASSITEDTSPLHF.

Note on this clonotype: A read error may be the cause here, since a much bigger clone is one base away. This chain uses TRBV7-6 with TRBJ1-1, with D unresolved. The CDR3 sequence is 13 residues long. V gave up 2 bases and J gave up 3 bases, with 7 bases separating them. CDR1 is SGHVS and CDR2 is FNYEAQ in the germline V gene. CDR3 region: CASSLQKDTEAFF. In DNA form, the CDR3 reads TGTGCCAGCAGCTTACAGAAGGACACTGAAGCTTTCTTT.

The chain recombines TRBV20-1 with TRBJ1-4; 8 nucleotides line up with TRBD1. V lost 5 bases to trimming and J lost 4 bases; unmatched junction nucleotides: 9. The germline CDR1 and CDR2 sequences are DFQATT and SNEGSKA (reference sequence). The CDR3 runs 15 residues. The CDR3 DNA reads as TGCAGTGCTGGTCGACAGGGGATCGGTAATGAAAAACTGTTTTTT. This sequence encodes CSAGRQGIGNEKLFF.

The V gene is TRBV7-2, the J gene TRBJ2-6, with D maybe TRBD1 (5 bases). CDR3 length: 17 amino acids. Trimming pared 5 bases from V and 0 bases from J, leaving 14 bases between. Germline V CDR1 and CDR2: SGHTA, FQGNSA. Here the CDR3 reads CASSQGHFNSGANVLTF. CDR3 coding DNA: TGTGCCAGCAGCCAAGGACACTTTAACTCTGGGGCCAACGTCCTGACTTTC.

This chain connects TRBV6-5 to TRBJ1-3, with a weak D call TRBD1 (6 bases). V shed 2 bases and J shed 2 bases, with 10 bases lying between them. The germline CDR1 and CDR2 sequences are MNHEY and SVGAGI. There are 15 residues in the CDR3. CDR3 amino acids: CASSYRGQPGNTIYF. The CDR3 coding sequence is TGTGCCAGCAGTTACCGGGGACAACCTGGAAACACCATATATTTT.

The V gene is TRBV24-1, the J gene TRBJ1-1; D uncertain. Germline lookup yields CDR1 KGHDR and CDR2 SFDVKD. V was clipped by 0 bases and J by 2 bases, with 3 bases between them. The CDR3 is 13 residues long. For the CDR3, the DNA is TGTGCCACCAGTGATTTGCCAAACACTGAAGCTTTCTTT. It is translated as CATSDLPNTEAFF.

J is TRBJ2-6 and V is TRBV12-3 or TRBV12-4; D unclear. V was clipped by 7 bases and J by 0 bases, with 10 bases between them. This CDR3 comprises 15 residues. The CDR3 DNA is TGTGCCAGCACCGTATCAAGCTCTGGGGCCAACGTCCTGACTTTC. Protein sequence: CASTVSSSGANVLTF.

The sample holds many counts of this clonotype. The chain carries TRBV12-3 or TRBV12-4 and TRBJ1-2; D not resolved. This CDR3 has 14 residues. With 1 base removed from V and 5 bases from J, the gap between germline ends came to 11 bases. CDR3 protein: CASSLGTAHYGYTF. DNA of the CDR3: TGTGCCAGCAGTTTAGGGACGGCCCATTATGGCTACACCTTC.

The table lists this clonotype with a few counts. The chain employs TRBV2 and TRBJ2-5; D remains ambiguous. The CDR3 contains 16 residues. Germline V gene data show CDR1 as SNHLY and CDR2 as FYNNEI. V lost 6 bases and J 2 bases, leaving 19 bases between the germline ends. CDR3 amino acids: CASSQMRIKVQETQYF. The CDR3 bases are TGTGCCAGCAGCCAGATGCGGATAAAAGTACAAGAGACCCAGTACTTC.

The V gene is TRBV7-2, the J gene TRBJ1-1; weak D call: TRBD1 (5 bases). CDR1 is SGHTA, CDR2 FQGNSA, per germline. This CDR3 spans 17 amino acids. Trimming took off 2 bases at V and 1 base at J, with 17 bases between the two ends. The CDR3 is CASSLNSGGSSNTEAFF. The CDR3 DNA is TGTGCCAGCAGCTTAAACTCGGGGGGATCCTCGAACACTGAAGCTTTCTTT.

As concerns this clonotype: The germline gene is not matched at one end of the junction; a read error may be the cause. The gene calls are TRBV2 and TRBJ2-7, with TRBD1 matching 9 bases. This CDR3 spans 16 amino acids. Per germline, CDR1 SNHLY and CDR2 FYNNEI. CDR3 protein: CTSSPAGTGSSYEQYF. CDR3 sequence (DNA): TGTACCAGCAGCCCAGCCGGGACAGGGAGCTCCTACGAGCAGTACTTC.

The chain is built from TRBV7-9 and TRBJ2-2; tentatively, D is TRBD1 (5 bases). The CDR3 spans 16 residues. The ends were cut back, 7 bases at V and 0 bases at J, with 15 bases in the middle. The germline gives CDR1 SEHNR, CDR2 FQNEAQ (reference sequence). The CDR3 sequence: CASTLSLTANTGELFF. CDR3 DNA sequence: TGTGCCAGCACCCTCTCGCTGACAGCGAACACCGGGGAGCTGTTTTTT.